These 6 T cell receptor beta chains came from one sample sequenced in a study of T-cell memory formation after mild COVID-19. Via MiXCR, TCRdb re-called the 5' RACE reads, giving one row per CDR3 protein. Counted here are about 430,000 distinct CDR3 sequences, approximately 24% occurring once; the ten biggest clones make up 8.8%. Material: PBMCs or a T cell subset sorted from them (not recorded which). These receptors came from an adult woman who had mild COVID-19 (a few samples of this study predate the infection). Cell type and time point are not known.

In DNA form, the CDR3 reads TGTGCCACCAGTGATTCCCGCAGGGGGAAGACGGGCACTGAAGCTTTCTTT. Translating gives CATSDSRRGKTGTEAFF. The V gene is TRBV24-1, the J gene TRBJ1-1, with TRBD1 identical over 7 bases. V gave up 2 bases and J gave up 4 bases; unmatched junction bases: 12. CDR1 and CDR2 from the germline V gene are KGHDR and SFDVKD. The CDR3 is made up of 17 amino acids.

The chain couples TRBV24-1 to TRBJ2-5; a weak D match, TRBD2 (6 bases). This CDR3 is 14 amino acids long. Germline values: CDR1 KGHDR, CDR2 SFDVKD. V was cut by 3 bases and J by 1 base, with 8 bases left in between. The CDR3 here is CATSDAGFQETQYF. The CDR3 nucleotides read TGTGCCACCAGTGATGCGGGGTTCCAAGAGACCCAGTACTTC.

The chain uses TRBV4-2 and TRBJ2-3; D may be TRBD1 (5 bases). The CDR3 sequence is 15 residues long. The germline V gene has CDR1 LGHNA and CDR2 YNFKEQ. Trimming cost V 1 base and J 2 bases, with 10 bases left between them. The CDR3 coding sequence is TGTGCCAGCAGCCAAGTGGAACAGGCCACAGATACGCAGTATTTT. This gives the protein CASSQVEQATDTQYF.

This clonotype was picked up a small number of times. V usage is TRBV7-9 and J usage is TRBJ2-7; D ambiguous. Germline V gene lookup returns CDR1 SEHNR and CDR2 FQNEAQ (reference sequence). The CDR3 loop spans 15 amino acids. V dropped 3 bases and J dropped 0 bases, with 12 bases sitting between them. CDR3 protein: CASSFIHRYSYEQYF. The CDR3 coding sequence is TGTGCCAGCAGCTTCATCCACAGATACTCCTACGAGCAGTACTTC.

This clonotype was picked up a small number of times. This rearrangement joins TRBV6-2 or TRBV6-3 to TRBJ2-1, with 11 bases lining up with TRBD2. The CDR3 length is 21 residues. The V gene end was trimmed by 2 bases and the J gene end by 7 bases; junction bases not matched to a gene: 22. Germline values: CDR1 MNHEY, CDR2 SVGEGT. For the CDR3, the DNA is TGTGCCAGCAGTTACCCGAGGGGGCAGGGGCTAGCGGGAGGTTTTTCAAATGAGCAGTTCTTC. Residues: CASSYPRGQGLAGGFSNEQFF.

This clonotype was found a few times. V is TRBV2 and J is TRBJ1-6; no clear D gene. CDR3 length: 14 amino acids. The ends were cut back, 1 base at V and 9 bases at J, with 10 bases in the middle. CDR1 is SNHLY, CDR2 FYNNEI, per germline. The CDR3 nucleotides are TGTGCCAGCAGTGAAGACGGGTCAGGTTCACCCCTCCACTTT. Residues: CASSEDGSGSPLHF.